This T cell receptor (beta chain) was observed in a study of shared clonotypes between healthy human individuals. Study in general: Aged between 18 and 49, the donors were two women and three men. Findings and caveats of the study: Relative to clonotypes present in all four donors, those not shared had lower generation probabilities.

Authors' analysis steps: Without quality scores, immunoSEQ junctional reads could not be filtered like full-length reads. Assay: immunoSEQ multiplex PCR; the TCRdb copy retains only in-frame clones and omits some. That table is the source of V, J and clone size, and D and trimming were worked out from the DNA. Among more than 2,000,000 clones listed, 85% to 95% were seen once. Only one count was recorded for this clone. No antigen is known for it. V shed 4 bases and J shed 0 bases, with 16 bases lying between them. This CDR3 contains 16 residues. In germline, CDR1 is SGHNT, CDR2 YYREEE (reference sequence).

The rearrangement joins TRBV5-4 to TRBJ1-2, with D tentatively TRBD1 (6 bases). The receptor's source is a young man in good health. The material sequenced was naive CD4+ T cells sorted from blood. Subset given: CD45RA+ positively selected. The CDR3 here is CASSLGSGGPNYGYTF. The DNA for the CDR3 is TGTGCCAGCAGCCTGGGGTCCGGGGGGCCTAACTATGGCTACACCTTC.